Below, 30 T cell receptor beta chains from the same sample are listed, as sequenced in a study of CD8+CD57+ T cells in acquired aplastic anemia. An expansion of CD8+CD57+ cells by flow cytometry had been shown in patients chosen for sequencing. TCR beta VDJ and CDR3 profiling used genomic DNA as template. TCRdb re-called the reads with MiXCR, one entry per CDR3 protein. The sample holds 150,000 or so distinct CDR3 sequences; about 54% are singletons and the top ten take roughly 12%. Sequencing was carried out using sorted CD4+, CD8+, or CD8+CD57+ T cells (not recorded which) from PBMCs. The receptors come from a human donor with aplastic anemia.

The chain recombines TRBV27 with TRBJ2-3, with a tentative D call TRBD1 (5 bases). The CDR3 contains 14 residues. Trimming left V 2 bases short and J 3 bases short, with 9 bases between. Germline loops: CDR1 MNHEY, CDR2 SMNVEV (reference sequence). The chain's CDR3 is CASSLKGKTDTQYF. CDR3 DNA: TGTGCCAGCAGTTTAAAGGGGAAAACAGATACGCAGTATTTT.

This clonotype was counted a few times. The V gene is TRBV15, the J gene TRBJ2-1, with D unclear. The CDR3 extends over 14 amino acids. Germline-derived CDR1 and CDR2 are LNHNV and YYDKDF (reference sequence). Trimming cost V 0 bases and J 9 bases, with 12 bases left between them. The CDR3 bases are TGTGCCACCAGCAGAGATCGCTCCACCGCTGAGCAGTTCTTC. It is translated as CATSRDRSTAEQFF.

The CDR3 DNA reads as TGTGCCACCAGCAGAGAACGACGAGGGTACTACGAGCAGTACTTC. As protein: CATSRERRGYYEQYF. J is TRBJ2-7 and V is TRBV15; D is perhaps TRBD2 (5 bases). Deletions cut 0 bases from V and 3 bases from J, with 12 bases between. CDR1 is LNHNV and CDR2 is YYDKDF in the germline V gene (reference sequence). The CDR3 loop spans 15 amino acids.

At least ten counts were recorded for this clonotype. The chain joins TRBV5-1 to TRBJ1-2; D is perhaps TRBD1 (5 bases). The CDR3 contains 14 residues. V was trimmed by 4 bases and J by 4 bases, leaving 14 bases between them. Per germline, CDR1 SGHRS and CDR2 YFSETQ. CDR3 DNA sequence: TGCGCCAGCAGCGGACCAGGGAATAGCTATGGCTACACCTTC. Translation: CASSGPGNSYGYTF.

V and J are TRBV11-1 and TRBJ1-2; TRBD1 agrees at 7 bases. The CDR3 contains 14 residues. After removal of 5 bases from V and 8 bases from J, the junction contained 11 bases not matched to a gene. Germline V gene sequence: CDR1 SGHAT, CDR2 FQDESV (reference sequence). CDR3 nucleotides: TGTGCCAGCAGCCCATTCGGACAGGTTGGAGGCTACACCTTC. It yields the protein CASSPFGQVGGYTF.

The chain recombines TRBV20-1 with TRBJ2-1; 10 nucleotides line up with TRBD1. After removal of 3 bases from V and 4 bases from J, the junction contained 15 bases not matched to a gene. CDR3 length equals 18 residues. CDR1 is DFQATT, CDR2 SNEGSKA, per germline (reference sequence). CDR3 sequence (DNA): TGCAGTGCTAGGGGGACAGGGGAACGGGCAAACCTGTACAATGAGCAGTTCTTC. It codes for CSARGTGERANLYNEQFF.

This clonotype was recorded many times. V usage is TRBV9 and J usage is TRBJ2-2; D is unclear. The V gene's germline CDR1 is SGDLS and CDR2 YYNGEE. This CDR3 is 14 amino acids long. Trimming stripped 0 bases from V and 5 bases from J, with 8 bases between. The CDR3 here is CASSVVVGTGELFF. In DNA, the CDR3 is TGTGCCAGCAGCGTAGTAGTTGGGACCGGGGAGCTGTTTTTT.

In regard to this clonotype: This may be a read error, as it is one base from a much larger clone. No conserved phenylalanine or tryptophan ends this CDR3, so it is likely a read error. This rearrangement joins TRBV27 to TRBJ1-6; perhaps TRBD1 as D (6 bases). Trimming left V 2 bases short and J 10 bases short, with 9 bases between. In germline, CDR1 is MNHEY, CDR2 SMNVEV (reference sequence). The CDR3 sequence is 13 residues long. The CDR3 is CASSLTGRSPLHL. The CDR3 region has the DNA TGTGCCAGCAGTTTAACAGGGAGATCACCCCTCCACTTG.

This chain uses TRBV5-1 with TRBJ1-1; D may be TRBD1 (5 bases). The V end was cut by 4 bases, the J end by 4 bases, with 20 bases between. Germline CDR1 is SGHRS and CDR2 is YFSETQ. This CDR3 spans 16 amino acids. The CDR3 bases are TGCGCCAGCAGCCCGAAGCAGGGCTCCCTTGTCACTGAAGCTTTCTTT. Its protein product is CASSPKQGSLVTEAFF.

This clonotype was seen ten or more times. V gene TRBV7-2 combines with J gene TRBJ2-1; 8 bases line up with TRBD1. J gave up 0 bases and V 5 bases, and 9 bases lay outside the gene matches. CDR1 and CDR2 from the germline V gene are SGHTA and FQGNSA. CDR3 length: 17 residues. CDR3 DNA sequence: TGTGCCAGCAGCCTGAACAGGGGGAGGAGCTCCTACAATGAGCAGTTCTTC. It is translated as CASSLNRGRSSYNEQFF.

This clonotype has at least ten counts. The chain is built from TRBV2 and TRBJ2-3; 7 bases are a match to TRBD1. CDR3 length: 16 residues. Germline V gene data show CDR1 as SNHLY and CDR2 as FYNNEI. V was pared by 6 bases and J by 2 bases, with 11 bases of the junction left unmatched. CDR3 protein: CASSATSQGNTDTQYF. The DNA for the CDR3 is TGTGCCAGCAGCGCGACCTCACAGGGGAACACAGATACGCAGTATTTT. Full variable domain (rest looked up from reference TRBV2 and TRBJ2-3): EPEVTQTPSHQVTQMGQEVILRCVPISNHLYFYWYRQILGQKVEFLVSFYNNEISEKSEIFDDQFSVERPDGSNFTLKIRSTKLEDSAMYFCASSATSQGNTDTQYFGPGTRLTVL.

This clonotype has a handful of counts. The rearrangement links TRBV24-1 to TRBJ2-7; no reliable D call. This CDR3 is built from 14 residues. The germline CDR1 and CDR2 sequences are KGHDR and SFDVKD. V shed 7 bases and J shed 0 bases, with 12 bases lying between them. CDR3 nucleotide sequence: TGTGCCACCAGCACCGGGCCTCCCTCCTACGAGCAGTACTTC. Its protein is CATSTGPPSYEQYF.

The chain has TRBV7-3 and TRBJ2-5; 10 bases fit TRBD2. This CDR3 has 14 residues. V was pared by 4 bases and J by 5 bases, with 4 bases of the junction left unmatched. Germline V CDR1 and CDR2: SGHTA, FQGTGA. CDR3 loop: CASSSSGRGETQYF. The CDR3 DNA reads TGTGCCAGCAGCTCTAGCGGGAGAGGGGAGACCCAGTACTTC.

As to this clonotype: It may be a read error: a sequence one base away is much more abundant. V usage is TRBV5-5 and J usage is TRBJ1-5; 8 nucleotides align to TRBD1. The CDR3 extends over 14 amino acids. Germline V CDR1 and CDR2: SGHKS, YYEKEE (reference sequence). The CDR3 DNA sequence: TGTGCCAGCAGCGACAGGGGAAACAATCGGCCCCAGCATTTT. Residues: CASSDRGNNRPQHF.

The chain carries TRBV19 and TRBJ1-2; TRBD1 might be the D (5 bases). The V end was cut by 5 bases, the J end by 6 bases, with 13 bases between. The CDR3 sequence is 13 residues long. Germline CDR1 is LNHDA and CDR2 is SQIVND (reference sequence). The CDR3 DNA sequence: TGTGCCAGTAGTTATGGGGGACTAAATGGCTACACCTTC. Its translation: CASSYGGLNGYTF. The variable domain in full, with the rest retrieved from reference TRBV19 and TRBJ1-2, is DGGITQSPKYLFRKEGQNVTLSCEQNLNHDAMYWYRQDPGQGLRLIYYSQIVNDFQKGDIAEGYSVSREKKESFPLTVTSAQKNPTAFYLCASSYGGLNGYTFGSGTRLTVV.

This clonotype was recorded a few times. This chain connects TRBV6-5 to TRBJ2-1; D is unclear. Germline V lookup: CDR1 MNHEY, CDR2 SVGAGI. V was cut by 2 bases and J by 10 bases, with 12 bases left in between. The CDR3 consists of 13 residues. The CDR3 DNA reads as TGTGCCAGCAGTTACCTCGGGCTCGGGGAGCAGTTCTTC. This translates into CASSYLGLGEQFF.

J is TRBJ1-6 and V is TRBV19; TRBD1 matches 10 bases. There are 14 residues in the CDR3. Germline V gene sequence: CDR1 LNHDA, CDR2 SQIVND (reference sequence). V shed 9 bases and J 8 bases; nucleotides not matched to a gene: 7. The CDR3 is CASTGGQGHSPLHF. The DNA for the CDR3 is TGTGCCAGCACCGGGGGACAGGGGCATTCACCCCTCCACTTT.

As DNA, the CDR3 is TGTGCCAGCAGCCAAGTGAGGGGCCACGAGCAGTACTTC. Translated, it gives CASSQVRGHEQYF. The chain links TRBV14 to TRBJ2-7; D could derive from TRBD1 or TRBD2 (5 bases each). CDR3 length: 13 amino acids. Trimming left V 1 base short and J 5 bases short, with 9 bases between. Germline lookup yields CDR1 SGHDN and CDR2 FVKESK.

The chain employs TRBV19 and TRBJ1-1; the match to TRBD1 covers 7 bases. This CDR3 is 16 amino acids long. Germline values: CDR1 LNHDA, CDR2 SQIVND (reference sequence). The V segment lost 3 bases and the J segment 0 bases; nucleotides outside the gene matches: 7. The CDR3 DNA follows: TGTGCCAGTAGTATTGGGGGACAGACATTGAACACTGAAGCTTTCTTT. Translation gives CASSIGGQTLNTEAFF.

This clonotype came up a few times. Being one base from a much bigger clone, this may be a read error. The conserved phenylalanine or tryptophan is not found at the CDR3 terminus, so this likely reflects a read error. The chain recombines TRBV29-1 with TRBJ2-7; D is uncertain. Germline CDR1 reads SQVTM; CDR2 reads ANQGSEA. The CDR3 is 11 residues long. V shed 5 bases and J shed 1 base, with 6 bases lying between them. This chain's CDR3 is CSVIISYEQYL. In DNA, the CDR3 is TGCAGCGTTATAATATCCTACGAGCAGTACCTC.

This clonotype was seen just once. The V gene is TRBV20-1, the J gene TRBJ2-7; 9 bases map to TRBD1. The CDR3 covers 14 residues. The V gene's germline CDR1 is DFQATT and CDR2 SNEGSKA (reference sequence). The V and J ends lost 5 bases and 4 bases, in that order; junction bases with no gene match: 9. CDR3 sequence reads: CSARLGQGSYEQYF. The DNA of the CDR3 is TGCAGTGCTCGACTGGGACAGGGATCTTACGAGCAGTACTTC.

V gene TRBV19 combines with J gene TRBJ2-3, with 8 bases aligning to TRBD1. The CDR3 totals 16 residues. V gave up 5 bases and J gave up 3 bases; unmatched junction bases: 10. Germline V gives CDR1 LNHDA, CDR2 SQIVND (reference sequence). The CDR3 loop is CASSDQGAWGTDTQYF. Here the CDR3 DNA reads TGTGCCAGTAGTGATCAGGGGGCGTGGGGGACAGATACGCAGTATTTT.

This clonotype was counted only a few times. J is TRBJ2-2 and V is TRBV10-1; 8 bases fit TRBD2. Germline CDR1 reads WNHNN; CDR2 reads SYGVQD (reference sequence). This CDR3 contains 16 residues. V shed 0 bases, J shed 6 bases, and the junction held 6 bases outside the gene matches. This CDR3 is CASSESGAGASGELFF. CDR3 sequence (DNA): TGCGCCAGCAGTGAGTCGGGAGCGGGAGCTTCCGGGGAGCTGTTTTTT.

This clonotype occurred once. The CDR3 region has the DNA TGCAGTGCTAGACGACCGACAGGGTGGGGGACAGATACGCAGTATTTT. Its protein product is CSARRPTGWGTDTQYF. The rearrangement joins TRBV20-1 to TRBJ2-3; 7 bases line up with TRBD1. Trimming at V came to 2 bases and at J to 3 bases, leaving 11 bases not matched to a gene. In germline, CDR1 is DFQATT, CDR2 SNEGSKA (reference sequence). There are 16 residues in the CDR3.

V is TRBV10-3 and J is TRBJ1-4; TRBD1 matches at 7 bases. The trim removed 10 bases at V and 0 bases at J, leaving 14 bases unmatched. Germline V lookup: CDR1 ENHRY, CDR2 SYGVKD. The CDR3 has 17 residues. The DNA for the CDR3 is TGTGCCACTCAGACCGCCCAGGGGGGGACAACTAATGAAAAACTGTTTTTT. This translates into CATQTAQGGTTNEKLFF.

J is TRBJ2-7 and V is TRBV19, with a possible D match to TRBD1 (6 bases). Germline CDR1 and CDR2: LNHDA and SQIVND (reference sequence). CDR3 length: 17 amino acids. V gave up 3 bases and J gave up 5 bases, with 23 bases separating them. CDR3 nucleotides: TGTGCCAGTAGTATGCCCTCGTTAAGGGCAGGGGCCCACGAGCAGTACTTC. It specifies CASSMPSLRAGAHEQYF.

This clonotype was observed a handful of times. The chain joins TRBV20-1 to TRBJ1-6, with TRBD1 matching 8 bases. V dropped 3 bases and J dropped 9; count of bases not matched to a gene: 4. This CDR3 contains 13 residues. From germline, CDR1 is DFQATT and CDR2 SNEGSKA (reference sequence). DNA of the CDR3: TGCAGTGCTAGTACAGGGGGTAGTTCACCCCTCCACTTT. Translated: CSASTGGSSPLHF.

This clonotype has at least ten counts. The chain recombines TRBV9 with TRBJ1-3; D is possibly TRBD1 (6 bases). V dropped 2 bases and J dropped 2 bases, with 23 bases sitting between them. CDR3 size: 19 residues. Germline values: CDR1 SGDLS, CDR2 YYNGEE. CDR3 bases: TGTGCCAGCAGCGTCGACAGGAGGTCCACGATTTCTCCTGGAAACACCATATATTTT. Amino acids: CASSVDRRSTISPGNTIYF.

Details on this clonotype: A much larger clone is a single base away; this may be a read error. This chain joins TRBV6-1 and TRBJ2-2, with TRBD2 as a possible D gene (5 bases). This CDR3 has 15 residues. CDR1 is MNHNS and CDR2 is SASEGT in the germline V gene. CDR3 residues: CASSPPGSDTGELSF. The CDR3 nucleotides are TGTGCCAGCAGCCCTCCGGGCTCAGACACCGGGGAGCTGTCTTTT.

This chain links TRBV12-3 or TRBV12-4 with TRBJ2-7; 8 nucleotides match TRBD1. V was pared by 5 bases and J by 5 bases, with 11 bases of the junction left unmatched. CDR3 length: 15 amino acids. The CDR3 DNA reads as TGTGCCAGCAGTCTCCTTCGGACAGGGTACCACGAGCAGTACTTC. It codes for CASSLLRTGYHEQYF.